This is a list of T cell receptor beta chains from one sample in a study of T cells in Graves' hyperthyroidism and ophthalmopathy. TCRdb re-called the multiplex PCR reads through MiXCR, storing one row per CDR3 protein. The table shows roughly 800,000 distinct CDR3 sequences, with 38% occurring only once. Sample: blood. All receptors derive from a man between 18 and 35 years old with Graves' hyperthyroidism. Both conserved end residues are part of each CDR3. Fields, in order: V gene, J gene, clone size, CDR3 length, D gene, CDR3 protein, CDR3 DNA. The D gene is left open where the match is weak. Rows may omit the clone size; those that give it use once, few, many or a size class.

V: TRBV25-1; J: TRBJ2-3; size: many; length: 13; D: .; CDR3: CASSELDTDTQYF; DNA: TGTGCCAGCAGTGAACTGGACACAGATACGCAGTATTTT
V: TRBV7-2; J: TRBJ1-1; size: many; length: 13; D: .; CDR3: CASSALGNTEAFF; DNA: TGTGCCAGCAGCGCTCTGGGGAACACTGAAGCTTTCTTT
V: TRBV12-3/TRBV12-4; J: TRBJ1-3; size: few; length: 13; D: TRBD1; CDR3: CASTRGGTADLDF; DNA: TGTGCCAGCACCCGAGGCGGGACAGCCGACCTGGATTTT
V: TRBV2; J: TRBJ1-2; size: many; length: 14; D: TRBD1; CDR3: CASRGGQGGHGYTF; DNA: TGTGCCAGCAGGGGAGGACAGGGAGGACATGGCTACACCTTC
V: TRBV13; J: TRBJ2-5; size: .; length: 16; D: TRBD2; CDR3: CASSQIPSGRVETQYF; DNA: TGCGCCAGCAGCCAAATACCGAGCGGGAGGGTTGAGACCCAGTACTTC
V: TRBV20-1; J: TRBJ2-7; size: .; length: 13; D: .; CDR3: CSASAAGGYEQYF; DNA: TGCAGTGCCTCAGCCGCAGGAGGCTACGAGCAGTACTTC
V: TRBV19; J: TRBJ1-5; size: many; length: 15; D: TRBD1; CDR3: CASSATGGPNQPQHF; DNA: TGTGCCAGTAGCGCGACAGGGGGCCCCAATCAGCCCCAGCATTTT
V: TRBV12-3/TRBV12-4; J: TRBJ1-1; size: few; length: 16; D: TRBD1; CDR3: CASRRGTGTAITEAFF; DNA: TGTGCCAGCAGACGGGGTACCGGGACAGCCATCACTGAAGCTTTCTTT
V: TRBV12-3/TRBV12-4; J: TRBJ1-1; size: .; length: 15; D: TRBD1; CDR3: CASSLSGQEDTEAFF; DNA: TGTGCCAGCAGTTTATCGGGACAGGAGGACACTGAAGCTTTCTTT
V: TRBV5-4; J: TRBJ1-4; size: few; length: 13; D: .; CDR3: CASSPGVDEKLFF; DNA: TGTGCCAGCAGCCCCGGAGTCGATGAAAAACTGTTTTTT
V: TRBV11-2; J: TRBJ2-2; size: .; length: 16; D: .; CDR3: CASSLRRRSNTGELFF; DNA: TGTGCCAGCAGCTTACGACGGCGTTCGAACACCGGGGAGCTGTTTTTT
V: TRBV7-2; J: TRBJ2-3; size: .; length: 16; D: TRBD2; CDR3: CASSFSLAGPTDTQYF; DNA: TGTGCCAGCAGCTTCAGCCTAGCGGGACCCACAGATACGCAGTATTTT
V: TRBV6-6; J: TRBJ1-1; size: few; length: 14; D: .; CDR3: CASRRDARNTEAFF; DNA: TGTGCCAGCCGGCGGGACGCAAGGAACACTGAAGCTTTCTTT
V: TRBV2; J: TRBJ2-7; size: many; length: 16; D: .; CDR3: CASSAIGGRYTYEQYF; DNA: TGTGCCAGCAGTGCGATTGGGGGCAGATACACCTACGAGCAGTACTTC
V: TRBV29-1; J: TRBJ1-1; size: many; length: 13; D: .; CDR3: CSVSGVLGTEAFF; DNA: TGCAGCGTTTCAGGGGTACTCGGCACTGAAGCTTTCTTT
V: TRBV6-5; J: TRBJ1-2; size: few; length: 14; D: .; CDR3: CASSYSQGTYGYTF; DNA: TGTGCCAGCAGTTACTCGCAAGGGACCTATGGCTACACCTTC